This T cell receptor (beta chain) came from a study of T cell responses to AZD1222 COVID-19 vaccine. About the research overall: Second doses were pooled across both intervals (about 4 or about 12 weeks). Study-wide findings and caveats: Most donors were white British and more were female, and clonal diversity was possibly underestimated. Regions 160-218 and 743-854 held dominance among vaccine-associated CD4 TCRs, which spanned spike.

In regard to this clone: Its cognate antigen is unknown.

Trimming shortened V by 6 bases and J by 0 bases, and 8 bases separated the two germline ends. Germline V lookup: CDR1 SGHDN, CDR2 FVKESK. The CDR3 runs 13 residues. The method was immunoSEQ multiplex PCR; TCRdb's version includes in-frame clones alone and lacks a portion of them. The table shows 90,000 to 110,000 clones, with approximately 90% occurring only once. The genes are TRBV14 and TRBJ1-2; D not resolved. Sequenced material: peripheral blood, taken on day 0 of AZD1222 vaccination. The receptor was isolated from an adult in good health. CDR3 in amino acids: CASRLTTNYGYTF. The DNA for the CDR3 is TGTGCCAGCAGGTTAACCACTAACTATGGCTACACCTTC.